The rows below give T cell receptor beta chains drawn from one sample of a study of Ad26.COV2.S vaccination and SARS-CoV-2 variants. The assay was immunoSEQ multiplex PCR, and TCRdb's table has in-frame clones only and misses some. Among some 410,000 clones listed, 80% to 95% were seen once. The input for sequencing was peripheral blood, taken in a trial of Ad26.COV2.S vaccine versus placebo. These receptors all come from a person between 18 and 65 years old who received the Ad26.COV2.S COVID-19 vaccine or a placebo. Both conserved end residues are part of each CDR3. Each record gives: J gene, V gene, clone size, D gene, CDR3 DNA, CDR3 protein. A D gene is named only where the DNA matches it firmly. Some rows mark clone size as missing; the rest say once, few, many or name a class of expanded clone.

TRBJ2-7 TRBV25-1 NA NA TGTAGCCCCCGGGACGAACTCTACGAGCAGTACTTC CSPRDELYEQYF
TRBJ2-7 TRBV28 NA TRBD2 TGTGCCAGCCTCCGGGGACTAGCGGGGGCCTACGAGCAGTACTTC CASLRGLAGAYEQYF
TRBJ1-1 TRBV5-1 NA NA TGCGCCAGCAGCGAAGCCCAGCAGCGGCAGCTGAACACTGAAGCTTTCTTT CASSEAQQRQLNTEAFF
TRBJ2-7 TRBV5-1 NA NA TGCGCCAGCAGCTTGGTAGGCTCCTACGAGCAGTACTTC CASSLVGSYEQYF
TRBJ2-2 TRBV7-8 NA TRBD1 TGTGCCAGCAGCTTAGGGACAGGGACATTCTCCGGGGAGCTGTTTTTT CASSLGTGTFSGELFF
TRBJ2-5 TRBV3-1/TRBV3-2 NA TRBD2 TGTGCCAGCAGCCAAAGGACTAGCGGAGCCCGAGAGACCCAGTACTTC CASSQRTSGARETQYF
TRBJ2-7 TRBV27 NA NA TGTGCCAGCAGTTTAAGGGTGACCTACGAGCAGTACTTC CASSLRVTYEQYF
TRBJ1-4 TRBV30 NA NA TGTGCCTGGACGGGACGGGGTTCGACTAATGAAAAACTGTTTTTT CAWTGRGSTNEKLFF
TRBJ2-1 TRBV7-9 NA TRBD2 TGTGCCAGCAGCCCAGCGGGGCTAGCGGGGGGGTTTTTTGAGCAGTTCTTC CASSPAGLAGGFFEQFF
TRBJ1-2 TRBV12-5 NA NA TGTGCTAGTGGTCCCCCCTCCCCAGGTGACGGAGATGGCTACACCTTC CASGPPSPGDGDGYTF
TRBJ1-5 TRBV28 NA TRBD1 TGTGCCAGCAGTGCCGGGACAGGGAGGCAGCCCCAGCATTTT CASSAGTGRQPQHF
TRBJ2-4 TRBV10-2 NA NA TGCGCCAGCATAGGAGGAACCCAAAACATTCAGTACTTC CASIGGTQNIQYF
TRBJ2-6 TRBV6-5 NA NA TGTGCCAGCGGGGAGTCTGGGGCCAACGTCCTGACTTTC CASGESGANVLTF
TRBJ2-2 TRBV19 NA NA TGTGCCAGTAGCGTCGGAGGACTAACGAACACCGGGGAGCTGTTTTTT CASSVGGLTNTGELFF
TRBJ2-7 TRBV7-2 NA TRBD1 TGTGCCAGCAGCTGGGAGGGGACAGGGGACTACGAGCAGTACTTC CASSWEGTGDYEQYF
TRBJ1-1 TRBV4-1 NA NA TGCGCCAGCAGCCAAGATCGAAAGGTGGGGAACACTGAAGCTTTCTTT CASSQDRKVGNTEAFF
TRBJ1-5 TRBV2 NA TRBD1 TGTGCCAGCAGTGTGGACAGGGGCAGTCAGCCCCAGCATTTT CASSVDRGSQPQHF
TRBJ1-6 TRBV30 NA NA TGTGCCTGGAGTGTCACCTCCGATTCACCCCTCCACTTT CAWSVTSDSPLHF
TRBJ1-6 TRBV5-6 NA NA TGTGCCAGCAGCCCAGGATGGAGCAGTGGTAGTTCACCCCTCCACTTT CASSPGWSSGSSPLHF
TRBJ1-1 TRBV15 NA NA TGTGCCACCAGCTCCTACCGGGCGCGGAACACTGAAGCTTTCTTT CATSSYRARNTEAFF
TRBJ1-5 TRBV6-5 few NA TGTGCCAGCAGTCTCCAGGGAAGTCAGCCCCAGCATTTT CASSLQGSQPQHF
TRBJ2-1 TRBV18 NA TRBD2 TGTGCCAGCTCCGGACTAGATCTCAATGAGCAGTTCTTC CASSGLDLNEQFF
TRBJ1-5 TRBV30 NA NA TGTGCCTGGAGTGTACTTACGGGGAATCAGCCCCAGCATTTT CAWSVLTGNQPQHF
TRBJ1-1 TRBV4-1 NA NA TGCGCCAGCAGACTGGGTACTGAAGCTTTCTTT CASRLGTEAFF
TRBJ1-1 TRBV7-2 NA NA TGTGCCAGCAGCCTCCAATGGGGGGGCACTGAAGCTTTCTTT CASSLQWGGTEAFF
TRBJ2-7 TRBV30 NA NA TGTGCCTGGGCCCGGATAGACTTCCCCTACGAGCAGTACTTC CAWARIDFPYEQYF
TRBJ1-1 TRBV7-2 NA NA TGTGCCAGCAGCGGGGGCGGGCGGACTTTAGCTTTCTTT CASSGGGRTLAFF
TRBJ2-6 TRBV6-6 NA NA TGTGCCAGCAGTCGACAGGGACTAAGCACTGGGGCCAACGTCCTGACTTTC CASSRQGLSTGANVLTF
TRBJ1-2 TRBV6-5 NA NA TGTGCCAGCAGTTATTCGGGACTTAACTATGGCTACACCTTC CASSYSGLNYGYTF